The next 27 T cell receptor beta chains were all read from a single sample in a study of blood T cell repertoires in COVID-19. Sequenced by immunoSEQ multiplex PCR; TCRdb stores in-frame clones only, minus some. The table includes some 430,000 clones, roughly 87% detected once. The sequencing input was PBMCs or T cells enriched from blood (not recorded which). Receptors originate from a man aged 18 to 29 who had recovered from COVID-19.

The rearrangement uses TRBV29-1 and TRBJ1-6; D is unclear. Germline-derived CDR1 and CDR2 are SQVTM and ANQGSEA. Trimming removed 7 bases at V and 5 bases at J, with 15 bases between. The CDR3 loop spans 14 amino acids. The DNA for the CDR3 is TGCAGCGCTTCAGAGGGCCAGAATAATTCACCCCTCCACTTT. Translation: CSASEGQNNSPLHF.

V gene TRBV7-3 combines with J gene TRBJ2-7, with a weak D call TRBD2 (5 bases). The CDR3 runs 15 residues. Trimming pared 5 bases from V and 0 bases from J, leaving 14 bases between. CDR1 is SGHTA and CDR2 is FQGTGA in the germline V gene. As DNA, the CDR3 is TGTGCCAGCAGCCCCTCCGGGAAATCCTCCTACGAGCAGTACTTC. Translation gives CASSPSGKSSYEQYF. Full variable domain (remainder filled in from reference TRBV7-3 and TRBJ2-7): GAGVSQTPSNKVTEKGKYVELRCDPISGHTALYWYRQSLGQGPEFLIYFQGTGAADDSGLPNDRFFAVRPEGSVSTLKIQRTERGDSAVYLCASSPSGKSSYEQYFGPGTRLTVT.

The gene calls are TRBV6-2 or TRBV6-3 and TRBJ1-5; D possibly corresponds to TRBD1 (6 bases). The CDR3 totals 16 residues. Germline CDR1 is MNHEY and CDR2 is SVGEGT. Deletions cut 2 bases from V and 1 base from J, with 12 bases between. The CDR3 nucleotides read TGTGCCAGCAGTTACATACAGGGCCGGAGCAATCAGCCCCAGCATTTT. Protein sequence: CASSYIQGRSNQPQHF.

The CDR3 DNA is TGTGCCAGCAGTCCCCAGGGGGCTGGCGGGTACAATGAGCAGTTCTTC. It translates to CASSPQGAGGYNEQFF. J is TRBJ2-1 and V is TRBV28; 8 bases are shared with TRBD1. The CDR3 length is 16 residues. The germline CDR1 and CDR2 sequences are MDHEN and SYDVKM. J was trimmed by 4 bases and V by 5 bases; bases with no gene match: 10.

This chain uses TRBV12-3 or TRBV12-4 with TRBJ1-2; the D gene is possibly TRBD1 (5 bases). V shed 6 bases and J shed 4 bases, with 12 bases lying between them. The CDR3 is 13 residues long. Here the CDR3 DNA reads TGTGCCAGCAGCAGCGGGACCTTCTATGGCTACACCTTC. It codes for CASSSGTFYGYTF.

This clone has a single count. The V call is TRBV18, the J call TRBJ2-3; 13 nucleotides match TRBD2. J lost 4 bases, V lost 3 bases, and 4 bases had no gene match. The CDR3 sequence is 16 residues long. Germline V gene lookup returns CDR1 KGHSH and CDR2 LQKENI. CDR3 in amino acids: CASSPGTSGEADTQYF. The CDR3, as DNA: TGTGCCAGCTCACCGGGGACTAGCGGGGAAGCAGATACGCAGTATTTT.

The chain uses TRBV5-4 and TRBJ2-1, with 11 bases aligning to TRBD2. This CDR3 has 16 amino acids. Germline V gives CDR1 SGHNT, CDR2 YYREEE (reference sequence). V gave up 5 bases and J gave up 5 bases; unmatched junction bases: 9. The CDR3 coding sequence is TGTGCCAGCAGTCAACGACTAGCGGGAATCAACAATGAGCAGTTCTTC. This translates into CASSQRLAGINNEQFF.

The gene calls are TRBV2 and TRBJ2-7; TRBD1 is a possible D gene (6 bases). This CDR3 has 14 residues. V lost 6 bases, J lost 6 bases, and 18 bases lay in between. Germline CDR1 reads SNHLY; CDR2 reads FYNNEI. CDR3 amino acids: CASRYRDNGVEQYF. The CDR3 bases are TGTGCCAGCAGGTACCGGGACAACGGGGTCGAGCAGTACTTC.

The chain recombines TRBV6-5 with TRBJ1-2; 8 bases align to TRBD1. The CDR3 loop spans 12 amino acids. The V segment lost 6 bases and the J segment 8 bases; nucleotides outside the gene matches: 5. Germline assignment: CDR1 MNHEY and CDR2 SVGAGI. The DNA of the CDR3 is TGTGCCAGCAGAGACAGGGGAGGCGGCTACACCTTC. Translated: CASRDRGGGYTF.

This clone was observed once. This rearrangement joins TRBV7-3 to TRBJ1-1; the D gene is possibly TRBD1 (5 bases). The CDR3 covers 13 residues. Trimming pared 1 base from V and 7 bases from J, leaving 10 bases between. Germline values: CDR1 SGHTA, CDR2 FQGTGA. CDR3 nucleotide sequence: TGTGCCAGCAGCTTAAAGGGGCGGGGTGAAGCTTTCTTT. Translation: CASSLKGRGEAFF.

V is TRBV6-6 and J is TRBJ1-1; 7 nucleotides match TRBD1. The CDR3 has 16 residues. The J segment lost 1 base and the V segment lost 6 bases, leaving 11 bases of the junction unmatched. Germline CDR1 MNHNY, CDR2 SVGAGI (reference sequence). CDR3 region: CASRYTVGTENTEAFF. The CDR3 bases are TGTGCCAGCAGGTACACGGTTGGGACAGAGAACACTGAAGCTTTCTTT.

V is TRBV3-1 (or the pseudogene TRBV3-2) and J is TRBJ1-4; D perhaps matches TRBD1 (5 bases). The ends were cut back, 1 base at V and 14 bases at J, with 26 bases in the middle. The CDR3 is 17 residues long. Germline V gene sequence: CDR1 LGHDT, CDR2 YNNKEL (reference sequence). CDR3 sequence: CASSQVIAGTPMAGLFF. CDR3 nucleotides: TGTGCCAGCAGCCAAGTGATAGCGGGGACCCCAATGGCGGGGCTGTTTTTT.

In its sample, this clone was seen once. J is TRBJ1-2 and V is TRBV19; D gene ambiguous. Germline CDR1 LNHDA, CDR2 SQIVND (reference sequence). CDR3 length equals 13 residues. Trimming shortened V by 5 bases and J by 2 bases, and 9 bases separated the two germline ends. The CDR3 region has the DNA TGTGCCAGTAGTCCCCGTCTAAACTATGGCTACACCTTC. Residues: CASSPRLNYGYTF.

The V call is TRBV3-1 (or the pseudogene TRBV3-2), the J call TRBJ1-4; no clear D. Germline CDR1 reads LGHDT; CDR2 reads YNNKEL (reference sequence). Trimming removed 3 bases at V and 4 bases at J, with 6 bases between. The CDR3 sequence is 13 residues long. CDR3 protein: CASSHRGNEKLFF. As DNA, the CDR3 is TGTGCCAGCAGCCACCGGGGTAATGAAAAACTGTTTTTT.

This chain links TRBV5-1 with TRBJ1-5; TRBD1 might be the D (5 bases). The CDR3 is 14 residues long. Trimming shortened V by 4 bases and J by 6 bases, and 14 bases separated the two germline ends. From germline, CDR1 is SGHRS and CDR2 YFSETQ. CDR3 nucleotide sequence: TGCGCCAGCAGCAACGATGGGGGAGGTCAGCCCCAGCATTTT. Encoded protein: CASSNDGGGQPQHF. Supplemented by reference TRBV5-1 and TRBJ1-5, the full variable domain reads KAGVTQTPRYLIKTRGQQVTLSCSPISGHRSVSWYQQTPGQGLQFLFEYFSETQRNKGNFPGRFSGRQFSNSRSEMNVSTLELGDSALYLCASSNDGGGQPQHFGDGTRLSIL.

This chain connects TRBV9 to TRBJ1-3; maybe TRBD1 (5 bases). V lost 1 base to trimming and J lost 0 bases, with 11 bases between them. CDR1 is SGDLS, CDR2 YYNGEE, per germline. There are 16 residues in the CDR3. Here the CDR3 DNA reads TGTGCCAGCAGCGTATCGCAGGGCAGCTCTGGAAACACCATATATTTT. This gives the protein CASSVSQGSSGNTIYF. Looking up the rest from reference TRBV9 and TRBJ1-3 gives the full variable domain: DSGVTQTPKHLITATGQRVTLRCSPRSGDLSVYWYQQSLDQGLQFLIQYYNGEERAKGNILERFSAQQFPDLHSELNLSSLELGDSALYFCASSVSQGSSGNTIYFGEGSWLTVV.

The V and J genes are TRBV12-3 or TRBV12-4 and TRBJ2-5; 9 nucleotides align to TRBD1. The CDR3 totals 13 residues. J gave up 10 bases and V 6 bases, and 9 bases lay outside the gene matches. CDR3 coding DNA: TGTGCCAGCAGATGGACAGGGGACGGGAACCAGTACTTC. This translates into CASRWTGDGNQYF.

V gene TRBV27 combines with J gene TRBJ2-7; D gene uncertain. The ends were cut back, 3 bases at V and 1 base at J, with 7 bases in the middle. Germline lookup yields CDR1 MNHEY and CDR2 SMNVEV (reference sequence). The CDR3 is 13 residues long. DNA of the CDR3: TGTGCCAGCAGTTTCGCTCAGTCCTACGAGCAGTACTTC. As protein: CASSFAQSYEQYF.

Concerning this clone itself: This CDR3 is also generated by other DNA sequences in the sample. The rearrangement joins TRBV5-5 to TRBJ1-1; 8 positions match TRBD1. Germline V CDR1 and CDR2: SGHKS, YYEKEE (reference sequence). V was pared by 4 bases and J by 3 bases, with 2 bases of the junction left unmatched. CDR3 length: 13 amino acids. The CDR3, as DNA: TGTGCCAGCAGCCCGGACAGGGACACTGAAGCTTTCTTT. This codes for CASSPDRDTEAFF.

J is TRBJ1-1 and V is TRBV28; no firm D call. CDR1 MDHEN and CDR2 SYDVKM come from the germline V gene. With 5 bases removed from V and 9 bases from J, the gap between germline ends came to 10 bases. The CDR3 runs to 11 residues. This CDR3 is CASSLEFKAFF. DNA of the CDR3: TGTGCCAGCAGTCTGGAGTTTAAAGCTTTCTTT.

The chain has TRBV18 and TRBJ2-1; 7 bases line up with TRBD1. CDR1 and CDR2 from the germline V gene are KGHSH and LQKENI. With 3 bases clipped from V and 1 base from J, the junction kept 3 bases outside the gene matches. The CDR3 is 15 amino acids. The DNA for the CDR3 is TGTGCCAGCTCACCGACAGGGAAATCCTACAATGAGCAGTTCTTC. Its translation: CASSPTGKSYNEQFF. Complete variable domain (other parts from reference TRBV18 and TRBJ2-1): NAGVMQNPRHLVRRRGQEARLRCSPMKGHSHVYWYRQLPEEGLKFMVYLQKENIIDESGMPKERFSAEFPKEGPSILRIQQVVRGDSAAYFCASSPTGKSYNEQFFGPGTRLTVL.

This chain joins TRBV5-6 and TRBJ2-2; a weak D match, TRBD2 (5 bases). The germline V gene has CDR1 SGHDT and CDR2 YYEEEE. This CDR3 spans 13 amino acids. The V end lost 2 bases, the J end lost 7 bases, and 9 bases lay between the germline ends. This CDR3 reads CASSLERIGELFF. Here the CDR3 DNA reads TGTGCCAGCAGCTTAGAGCGGATCGGGGAGCTGTTTTTT.

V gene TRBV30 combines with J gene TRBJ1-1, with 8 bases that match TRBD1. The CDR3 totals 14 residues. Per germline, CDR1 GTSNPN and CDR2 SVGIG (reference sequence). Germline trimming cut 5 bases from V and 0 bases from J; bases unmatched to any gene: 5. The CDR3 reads CAWGQGRLNTEAFF. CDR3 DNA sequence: TGTGCCTGGGGACAGGGAAGGTTGAACACTGAAGCTTTCTTT.

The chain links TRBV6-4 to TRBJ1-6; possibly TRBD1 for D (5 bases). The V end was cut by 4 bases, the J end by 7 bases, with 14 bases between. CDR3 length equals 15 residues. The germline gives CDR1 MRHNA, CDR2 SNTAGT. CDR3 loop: CASSVEPGGNSPLHF. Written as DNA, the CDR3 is TGTGCCAGCAGTGTCGAGCCCGGGGGAAATTCACCCCTCCACTTT.

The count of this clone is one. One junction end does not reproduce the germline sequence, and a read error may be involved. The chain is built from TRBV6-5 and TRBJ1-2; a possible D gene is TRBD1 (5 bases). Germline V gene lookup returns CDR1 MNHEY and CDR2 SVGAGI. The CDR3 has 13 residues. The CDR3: CATSYSGGYGYTF. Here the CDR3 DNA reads TGTGCCACCAGTTACTCGGGGGGGTATGGCTACACCTTC.

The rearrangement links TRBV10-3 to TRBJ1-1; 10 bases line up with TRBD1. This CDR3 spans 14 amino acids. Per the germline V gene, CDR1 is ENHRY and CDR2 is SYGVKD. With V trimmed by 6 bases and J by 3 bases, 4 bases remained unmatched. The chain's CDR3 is CAIRSGTGDTEAFF. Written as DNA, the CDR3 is TGTGCCATCAGATCCGGGACAGGGGACACTGAAGCTTTCTTT.

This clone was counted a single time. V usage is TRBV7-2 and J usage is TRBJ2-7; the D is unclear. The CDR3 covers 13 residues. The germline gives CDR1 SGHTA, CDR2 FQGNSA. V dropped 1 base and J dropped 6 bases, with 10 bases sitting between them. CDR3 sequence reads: CASSLGPYGEQYF. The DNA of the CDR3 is TGTGCCAGCAGCTTAGGTCCCTACGGCGAGCAGTACTTC.